The 12 T cell receptor beta chains below all came from one sample that was sequenced in a study of lymphopenia after photon versus proton radiotherapy. Using immunoSEQ multiplex PCR, the repertoire was profiled, and TCRdb retains in-frame clones only, with some absent. The repertoire includes tens of thousands of clones, approximately 90% of them detected once, and around 10% sits in the top ten. Sample: peripheral blood, taken from a patient treated with proton-based radiotherapy. Source of these receptors: a man aged 80 or over with esophageal cancer.

V is TRBV27 and J is TRBJ1-3, with D perhaps TRBD1 (6 bases). Trimming took off 2 bases at V and 1 base at J, with 9 bases between the two ends. CDR1 is MNHEY and CDR2 is SMNVEV in the germline V gene (reference sequence). This CDR3 region has 15 residues. This CDR3 reads CASSLNRDSGNTIYF. DNA of the CDR3: TGTGCCAGCAGTTTAAACAGGGATTCTGGAAACACCATATATTTT.

This clone appeared once. This chain uses TRBV18 with TRBJ1-1; 7 nucleotides agree with TRBD1. The CDR3 has 15 residues. Germline V CDR1 and CDR2: KGHSH, LQKENI. V gave up 3 bases and J gave up 4 bases; unmatched junction bases: 8. CDR3 residues: CASSPRGVPGTEAFF. The CDR3 DNA reads TGTGCCAGCTCACCCAGGGGGGTCCCGGGCACTGAAGCTTTCTTT.

This rearrangement joins TRBV5-1 to TRBJ2-5; D might be TRBD1 (5 bases). Germline CDR1 reads SGHRS; CDR2 reads YFSETQ. Trimming removed 2 bases from V and 2 bases from J, with 10 bases in between. CDR3 size: 14 residues. Here the CDR3 reads CASSFLDNQETQYF. The CDR3 nucleotides read TGCGCCAGCAGCTTTCTGGACAATCAAGAGACCCAGTACTTC.

The V and J genes are TRBV21-1 and TRBJ1-2. TRBV21-1 corresponds to a pseudogene. This CDR3 contains 15 residues. In DNA, the CDR3 is TGTGCCAGCAGCAGGCTGGGGGTCCCCTCCTATGGCTACACCTTC. It codes for CASSRLGVPSYGYTF.

This clone has just one count. The V and J genes are TRBV21-1 and TRBJ1-2; the table names TRBD1, a call not compared with the DNA. TRBV21-1 is reported as a pseudogene. This CDR3 region has 19 residues. Written as DNA, the CDR3 is TGTGCCAGCAGCATCCAGGCGGACAGGGGGCGGTTGTTGGACTATGGCTACACCTTC. Amino acids: CASSIQADRGRLLDYGYTF.

This chain joins TRBV5-1 and TRBJ2-7, with TRBD1 matching 7 bases. V dropped 4 bases and J dropped 0; count of bases not matched to a gene: 4. CDR3 length: 14 residues. Germline loops: CDR1 SGHRS, CDR2 YFSETQ. The CDR3 DNA reads as TGCGCCAGCAGCCCGACAGGGAACTCCTACGAGCAGTACTTC. Protein product: CASSPTGNSYEQYF.

The gene calls are TRBV4-3 and TRBJ2-5, with 8 positions matching TRBD1. This CDR3 comprises 14 residues. In germline, CDR1 is LGHNA, CDR2 YSLEER. Trimming at V came to 6 bases and at J to 4 bases, leaving 7 bases not matched to a gene. The CDR3 DNA follows: TGCGCCAGCAGTCTGACAGGGGAGGCAGAGACCCAGTACTTC. This gives the protein CASSLTGEAETQYF.

V is TRBV7-2 and J is TRBJ2-2; possible D gene TRBD1, 5 bases. This CDR3 region has 14 residues. Trimming removed 3 bases from V and 2 bases from J, with 7 bases in between. The germline V gene encodes CDR1 SGHTA and CDR2 FQGNSA. The CDR3 region has the DNA TGTGCCAGCAGCTTTGACAGAAACACCGGGGAGCTGTTTTTT. Translation gives CASSFDRNTGELFF.

V and J are TRBV7-6 and TRBJ2-6; unclear D gene. This CDR3 is built from 15 residues. The germline V and J ends were trimmed by 1 base and 1 base, with 5 bases remaining between them. CDR1 and CDR2 from the germline V gene are SGHVS and FNYEAQ. The CDR3 here is CASSLGGSGANVLTF. CDR3 nucleotide sequence: TGTGCCAGCAGCTTAGGAGGATCTGGGGCCAACGTCCTGACTTTC.

This clone was observed a single time. The rearrangement uses TRBV5-1 and TRBJ2-7; D uncertain. This CDR3 spans 15 amino acids. Deletions cut 0 bases from V and 5 bases from J, with 15 bases between. Germline-derived CDR1 and CDR2 are SGHRS and YFSETQ. CDR3 in amino acids: CASSLVFSGRDEQYF. CDR3 in DNA: TGCGCCAGCAGCTTGGTGTTTTCGGGCCGGGACGAGCAGTACTTC.

The chain uses TRBV4-3 and TRBJ1-2; no clear D. V dropped 1 base and J dropped 0 bases, with 9 bases sitting between them. This CDR3 has 15 amino acids. The germline gives CDR1 LGHNA, CDR2 YSLEER. CDR3 loop: CASSQGSRTNYGYTF. Here the CDR3 DNA reads TGCGCCAGCAGCCAAGGATCGAGAACTAACTATGGCTACACCTTC.

The rearrangement uses TRBV19 and TRBJ1-5; D is unclear. The V end was cut by 0 bases, the J end by 0 bases, with 15 bases between. The CDR3 has 18 residues. Germline CDR1 LNHDA, CDR2 SQIVND (reference sequence). The CDR3 DNA reads TGTGCCAGTAGTATAGAAGGGCCGCGGGAGTATAGCAATCAGCCCCAGCATTTT. Amino acids: CASSIEGPREYSNQPQHF.